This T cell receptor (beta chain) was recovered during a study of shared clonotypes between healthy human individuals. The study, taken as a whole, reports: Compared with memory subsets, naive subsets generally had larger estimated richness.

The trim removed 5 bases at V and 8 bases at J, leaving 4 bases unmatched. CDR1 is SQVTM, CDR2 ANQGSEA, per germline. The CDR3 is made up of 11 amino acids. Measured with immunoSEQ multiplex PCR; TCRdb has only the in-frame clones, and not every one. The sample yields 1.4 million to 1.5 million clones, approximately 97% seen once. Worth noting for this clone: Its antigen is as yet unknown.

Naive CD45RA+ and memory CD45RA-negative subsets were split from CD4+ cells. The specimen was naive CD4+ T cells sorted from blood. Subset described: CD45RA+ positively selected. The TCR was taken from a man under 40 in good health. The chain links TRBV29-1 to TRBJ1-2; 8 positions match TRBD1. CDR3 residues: CSVLQGGGYTF. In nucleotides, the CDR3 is TGCAGCGTTTTACAGGGGGGCGGCTACACCTTC.